Below, 29 T cell receptor beta chains from the same sample are listed, as sequenced in a study of naive and memory T cell subsets. Both TRBC1 and TRBC2 were covered by a beta constant-region primer of two equimolar oligonucleotides. TCRdb analysed the UMI-ligation and nested PCR reads with MiXCR anew, one entry per CDR3 protein. The sample shows over 20,000 distinct CDR3 sequences, about 11% of them seen only once. Source material: central memory CD8+ T cells from blood. Receptors originate from a human donor in good health.

This clonotype has at least ten counts. This chain joins TRBV6-4 and TRBJ2-3, with D possibly TRBD1 on 6 matching bases. Trimming left V 4 bases short and J 1 base short, with 6 bases between. The CDR3 is 13 residues long. Germline V gene data show CDR1 as MRHNA and CDR2 as SNTAGT. DNA for the CDR3: TGTGCCAGCAGTGGACAGGGCACAGATACGCAGTATTTT. Its protein product is CASSGQGTDTQYF.

In its sample, this clonotype was seen a few times. The rearrangement links TRBV23-1 to TRBJ1-5; perhaps TRBD1 as D (6 bases). TRBV23-1 counts as an open reading frame of uncertain function. The CDR3 has 17 amino acids. The V end lost 2 bases, the J end lost 2 bases, and 16 bases lay between the germline ends. CDR3: CASSQPGFKGGNQPQHF. As DNA, the CDR3 is TGCGCCAGCAGTCAACCGGGATTCAAGGGGGGCAATCAGCCCCAGCATTTT.

This clonotype was picked up many times. This sequence joins TRBV19 and TRBJ1-1; possibly TRBD1 for D (5 bases). The length of the CDR3 is 14 residues. Trimming stripped 1 base from V and 2 bases from J, with 8 bases between. Germline CDR1 and CDR2: LNHDA and SQIVND (reference sequence). CDR3 in amino acids: CASSIGQGNTEAFF. CDR3 sequence (DNA): TGTGCCAGTAGTATAGGTCAGGGAAACACTGAAGCTTTCTTT.

As concerns this clonotype: Just one base apart from a much larger clone, this may be a read error. The V and J genes are TRBV5-5 and TRBJ2-3; 10 nucleotides align to TRBD2. Germline CDR1 and CDR2: SGHKS and YYEKEE (reference sequence). The CDR3 has 16 residues. CDR3 protein: CASSLPSGRTADTRYF. The CDR3 DNA is TGTGCCAGCAGCTTGCCTAGCGGGAGAACGGCAGATACGCGGTATTTT.

This clonotype was recorded a few times. The chain employs TRBV14 and TRBJ2-1; the match to TRBD1 covers 9 bases. This CDR3 is built from 16 residues. CDR1 is SGHDN, CDR2 FVKESK, per germline. J was trimmed by 4 bases and V by 4 bases; bases with no gene match: 8. CDR3: CASSPTRDRVYNEQFF. For the CDR3, the DNA is TGTGCCAGCAGCCCTACCCGGGACAGGGTTTACAATGAGCAGTTCTTC. The whole variable domain, filled in from reference TRBV14 and TRBJ2-1, reads EAGVTQFPSHSVIEKGQTVTLRCDPISGHDNLYWYRRVMGKEIKFLLHFVKESKQDESGMPNNRFLAERTGGTYSTLKVQPAELEDSGVYFCASSPTRDRVYNEQFFGPGTRLTVL.

This clonotype was seen a handful of times. The genes are TRBV6-5 and TRBJ2-2, with D uncertain. From germline, CDR1 is MNHEY and CDR2 SVGAGI. CDR3 size: 13 residues. V lost 2 bases, J lost 0 bases, and 1 base lay in between. This chain's CDR3 is CASSYANTGELFF. In DNA form, the CDR3 reads TGTGCCAGCAGTTACGCGAACACCGGGGAGCTGTTTTTT.

The chain links TRBV9 to TRBJ2-7, with D unresolved. From germline, CDR1 is SGDLS and CDR2 YYNGEE. CDR3 length equals 14 residues. The V end lost 0 bases, the J end lost 1 base, and 8 bases lay between the germline ends. The CDR3 DNA sequence: TGTGCCAGCAGCGTAGGGGCCATTTCCTACGAGCAGTACTTC. Translating gives CASSVGAISYEQYF.

This clonotype was counted ten times or more. The chain links TRBV15 to TRBJ2-7; D gene unclear. V lost 5 bases to trimming and J lost 7 bases, with 21 bases between them. This CDR3 contains 15 residues. Per the germline V gene, CDR1 is LNHNV and CDR2 is YYDKDF (reference sequence). DNA of the CDR3: TGTGCCACCAGCTCCGGGCAGTGGGTAACGGAAGAGCAGTACTTC. It is translated as CATSSGQWVTEEQYF. Complete variable domain (other parts from reference TRBV15 and TRBJ2-7): DAMVIQNPRYQVTQFGKPVTLSCSQTLNHNVMYWYQQKSSQAPKLLFHYYDKDFNNEADTPDNFQSRRPNTSFCFLDIRSPGLGDTAMYLCATSSGQWVTEEQYFGPGTRLTVT.

This clonotype has ten or more counts. The chain uses TRBV3-1 and TRBJ2-1; 10 bases align to TRBD2. Germline V gives CDR1 LGHDT, CDR2 YNNKEL (reference sequence). The V and J ends lost 3 bases and 6 bases, in that order; junction bases with no gene match: 8. The length of the CDR3 is 16 residues. CDR3 sequence reads: CASSQDSSGSGNEQFF. The CDR3 nucleotides are TGTGCCAGCAGCCAGGATTCTAGCGGGAGTGGCAATGAGCAGTTCTTC.

Many counts were recorded for this clonotype. The chain recombines TRBV15 with TRBJ2-7, with TRBD2 matching 13 bases. Unmatched junction bases numbered 1, after V lost 3 bases and J lost 2 bases. Germline CDR1 is LNHNV and CDR2 is YYDKDF (reference sequence). This CDR3 comprises 15 residues. The CDR3 sequence: CATSSGLAGAYEQYF. CDR3 sequence (DNA): TGTGCCACCAGCAGTGGACTAGCGGGAGCCTACGAGCAGTACTTC.

The rearrangement uses TRBV7-6 and TRBJ2-1; D remains unclear. CDR3 length: 11 amino acids. CDR1 is SGHVS, CDR2 FNYEAQ, per germline. The V gene lost 5 bases and the J gene lost 5 bases, with 4 bases spanning the gap. CDR3 residues: CASSLNNEQFF. The CDR3 DNA follows: TGTGCCAGCAGCCTCAACAATGAGCAGTTCTTC.

This clonotype was found many times. The V call is TRBV7-6, the J call TRBJ1-2; 8 bases map to TRBD1. The CDR3 spans 16 residues. The J segment lost 4 bases and the V segment lost 3 bases, leaving 10 bases of the junction unmatched. Germline CDR1 is SGHVS and CDR2 is FNYEAQ. CDR3 region: CASSFNPGGFSYGYTF. CDR3 sequence (DNA): TGTGCCAGCAGCTTCAACCCAGGGGGCTTTAGCTATGGCTACACCTTC.

This clonotype was detected only a few times. V and J are TRBV5-8 and TRBJ2-3; D remains ambiguous. From germline, CDR1 is SGHTS and CDR2 YDEGEE. With 3 bases removed from V and 0 bases from J, the gap between germline ends came to 17 bases. CDR3 size: 17 residues. The CDR3: CASSSVQQRSSTDTQYF. DNA for the CDR3: TGTGCCAGCAGCTCAGTACAGCAGAGAAGTAGCACAGATACGCAGTATTTT.

This clonotype was found many times. This sequence joins TRBV7-8 and TRBJ2-1; D gene uncertain. The V gene lost 4 bases and the J gene lost 0 bases, with 10 bases spanning the gap. The CDR3 spans 15 residues. CDR1 and CDR2 (germline): SGHVS, FQNEAQ. The CDR3 spells CASSSRASSYNEQFF. CDR3 nucleotides: TGTGCCAGCAGCTCTAGGGCTAGCTCCTACAATGAGCAGTTCTTC.

As for this clonotype: A much more abundant neighbour one base away suggests this may be a read error. The rearrangement links TRBV27 to TRBJ1-2, with TRBD1 matching 9 bases. The CDR3 consists of 17 residues. CDR1 and CDR2 (germline): MNHEY, SMNVEV (reference sequence). Unmatched junction bases numbered 16, after V lost 5 bases and J lost 6 bases. The chain's CDR3 is CASSKENLQGAVHGYTF. The CDR3 DNA follows: TGTGCCAGCAGTAAAGAGAATCTACAGGGGGCGGTTCATGGCTACACCTTC.

The chain uses TRBV5-1 and TRBJ1-1, with 12 positions matching TRBD1. The length of the CDR3 is 15 residues. Germline trimming cut 4 bases from V and 4 bases from J; bases unmatched to any gene: 5. Germline CDR1 reads SGHRS; CDR2 reads YFSETQ. The CDR3: CASSRDRGLATEAFF. The CDR3 DNA sequence: TGCGCCAGCAGCCGGGACAGGGGGCTTGCCACTGAAGCTTTCTTT.

This clonotype has at least ten counts. The chain couples TRBV20-1 to TRBJ2-7; the match to TRBD1 covers 8 bases. This CDR3 spans 15 amino acids. Germline CDR1 and CDR2: DFQATT and SNEGSKA (reference sequence). Trimming at V came to 0 bases and at J to 4 bases, leaving 8 bases not matched to a gene. The CDR3 DNA is TGCAGTGCTAGAGACCGACAGGGGTATTGGTACGAGCAGTACTTC. This gives the protein CSARDRQGYWYEQYF.

The table lists this clonotype with a few counts. The rearrangement joins TRBV24-1 to TRBJ2-7; D remains unclear. This CDR3 is built from 14 residues. CDR1 is KGHDR and CDR2 is SFDVKD in the germline V gene. V dropped 4 bases and J dropped 3 bases, with 12 bases sitting between them. CDR3: CATSDRMDNYEQYF. In DNA, the CDR3 is TGTGCCACCAGTGACCGCATGGATAACTACGAGCAGTACTTC.

This clonotype rates as medium-sized. This chain links TRBV28 with TRBJ2-7, with TRBD2 identical over 10 bases. CDR3 length equals 19 residues. Per the germline V gene, CDR1 is MDHEN and CDR2 is SYDVKM. V lost 1 base, J lost 2 bases, and 14 bases stayed unmatched. This chain's CDR3 is CASSLSTLAGAIGTYEQYF. In nucleotides, the CDR3 is TGTGCCAGCAGTTTATCCACCCTAGCGGGAGCAATAGGCACCTACGAGCAGTACTTC.

This clonotype was seen a few times. The DNA of the CDR3 is TGTGCCAGCAGGCCAGGGACAGGCCTTAACTATGGCTACACCTTC. It translates to CASRPGTGLNYGYTF. The rearrangement joins TRBV11-2 to TRBJ1-2; 8 bases match TRBD1. Losses at the gene ends were 6 bases for V and 1 base for J; bases not matched to a gene: 7. Looked up from germline, CDR1 is SGHAT and CDR2 is FQNNGV. This CDR3 is built from 15 residues.

This clonotype was observed once. This chain uses TRBV9 with TRBJ2-7, with D possibly TRBD2 on 6 matching bases. This CDR3 spans 16 amino acids. CDR1 SGDLS and CDR2 YYNGEE come from the germline V gene. Trimming left V 3 bases short and J 3 bases short, with 19 bases between. CDR3 DNA: TGTGCCAGCAGCGCATCGATTAGCGGAGGGGACTACGAGCAGTACTTC. This gives the protein CASSASISGGDYEQYF.

Points on this clonotype: A much larger clone sits a single nucleotide away, making a read error possible. The chain is built from TRBV15 and TRBJ2-1, with 11 nucleotides matching TRBD2. CDR3 length: 22 residues. CDR1 is LNHNV, CDR2 YYDKDF, per germline (reference sequence). Trimming at V came to 0 bases and at J to 0 bases, leaving 16 bases not matched to a gene. This chain's CDR3 is CATSRDPMTGTSGSSSYNEQFF. The CDR3 DNA reads TGTGCCACCAGCAGAGACCCCATGACCGGGACTAGCGGCTCTAGCTCCTACAATGAGCAGTTCTTC.

This clonotype was counted between two and nine times. A much larger clone sits a single nucleotide away, making a read error possible. The chain carries TRBV7-9 and TRBJ2-7; 7 nucleotides line up with TRBD2. The CDR3 consists of 14 residues. Germline CDR1 SEHNR, CDR2 FQNEAQ (reference sequence). V shed 5 bases, J shed 6 bases, and the junction held 10 bases outside the gene matches. CDR3 amino acids: CASSPRRAGTEQYF. CDR3 in DNA: TGTGCCAGCAGCCCCCGGCGAGCGGGAACCGAGCAGTACTTC.

The chain uses TRBV24-1 and TRBJ2-2; the D gene is possibly TRBD1 (7 bases). This CDR3 has 14 amino acids. The germline V and J ends were trimmed by 10 bases and 2 bases, with 13 bases remaining between them. Germline CDR1 is KGHDR and CDR2 is SFDVKD. CDR3 nucleotides: TGTGCCACTCGGGGGACAGATAACACCGGGGAGCTGTTTTTT. Amino acid sequence: CATRGTDNTGELFF.

The sample holds a few counts of this clonotype. The J gene is TRBJ2-5, the V gene TRBV7-6; 8 bases align to TRBD2. Germline assignment: CDR1 SGHVS and CDR2 FNYEAQ. J lost 4 bases, V lost 2 bases, and 6 bases had no gene match. The CDR3 consists of 15 residues. In nucleotides, the CDR3 is TGTGCCAGCAGCTTAATATCAGCGGGAGCAGAGACCCAGTACTTC. It codes for CASSLISAGAETQYF.

This clonotype was counted between two and nine times. The V gene is TRBV13, the J gene TRBJ2-3; the D gene is possibly TRBD2 (7 bases). Deletions cut 5 bases from V and 7 bases from J, with 19 bases between. Germline assignment: CDR1 PRHDT and CDR2 FYEKMQ (reference sequence). The CDR3 has 15 amino acids. DNA of the CDR3: TGTGCCAGCAGCCCTAGGGGGAGGGCCGTAAATACGCAGTATTTT. This translates into CASSPRGRAVNTQYF.

This clonotype was counted at least ten times. The chain employs TRBV4-3 and TRBJ1-1; no reliable D call. CDR1 and CDR2 from the germline V gene are LGHNA and YSLEER. The CDR3 has 15 residues. Trimming left V 0 bases short and J 3 bases short, with 11 bases between. The CDR3 DNA follows: TGCGCCAGCAGCCAAGATACGGGGAGGGACACTGAAGCTTTCTTT. Translation: CASSQDTGRDTEAFF.

This clonotype came up many times. This rearrangement joins TRBV6-1 to TRBJ1-1; D ambiguous. The CDR3 contains 12 residues. Between the trimmed V and J ends, which lost 3 bases and 3 bases, there was a span of 5 bases. The germline V gene encodes CDR1 MNHNS and CDR2 SASEGT. The CDR3 loop reads CASSEGYTEAFF. CDR3 bases: TGTGCCAGCAGTGAGGGGTACACTGAAGCTTTCTTT.

The rearrangement joins TRBV29-1 to TRBJ1-2; TRBD1 matches at 8 bases. The germline gives CDR1 SQVTM, CDR2 ANQGSEA. Trimming took 1 base from V and 1 from J; bases not matched to a gene: 5. The CDR3 sequence is 15 residues long. CDR3 sequence (DNA): TGCAGCGTTGAAGGGGACAGGCAAAATAACTATGGCTACACCTTC. Translated, it gives CSVEGDRQNNYGYTF.